This TCR beta chain was recovered during a study of CD8+CD57+ T cells in acquired aplastic anemia. About the study: Yields of DNA that came from sorted CD4+ and CD8+ cells averaged roughly 3.3 ug. Reads per healthy sample averaged approximately 10 million (CD4+) and approximately 12 million (CD8+).

Germline assignment: CDR1 LNHDA and CDR2 SQIVND (reference sequence). The CDR3 length is 17 residues. The V gene lost 3 bases and the J gene lost 3 bases, with 18 bases spanning the gap. The template for TCR beta VDJ and CDR3 sequence profiling was genomic DNA. TCRdb used MiXCR to reprocess the reads, holding one entry per CDR3 protein. Here the sample spans approximately 200,000 distinct CDR3 sequences, under 65% being singletons. The sequenced sample consisted of sorted CD4+, CD8+, or CD8+CD57+ T cells (not recorded which) from PBMCs. The chain couples TRBV19 to TRBJ1-5; TRBD1 is a possible D gene (5 bases). The sequence was collected from a human donor in good health. CDR3 amino acids: CASSIGGAHDNNQPQHF. The CDR3 DNA sequence: TGTGCCAGTAGTATTGGAGGGGCCCATGACAACAATCAGCCCCAGCATTTT.